The 18 T cell receptor beta chains below were found in one sample sequenced in a study of PD-1 blockade in classical Hodgkin lymphoma. All patients experienced relapse after autologous stem cell transplantation, and brentuximab vedotin exposure was variable. Clones were sequenced by immunoSEQ multiplex PCR, and TCRdb holds only the in-frame ones, with some missing. This table holds under 15,000 clones, approximately 92% found once. The specimen was peripheral blood mononuclear cells (PBMCs), collected at baseline. The receptors come from a human donor with classical Hodgkin lymphoma.

This chain connects TRBV13 to TRBJ1-2; tentative D call: TRBD1 (5 bases). Trimming cost V 1 base and J 2 bases, with 14 bases left between them. Per germline, CDR1 PRHDT and CDR2 FYEKMQ (reference sequence). CDR3 length: 16 amino acids. The CDR3 bases are TGTGCCAGCAGCTTAGTTGGCCAGGGACCAAACTATGGCTACACCTTC. Protein: CASSLVGQGPNYGYTF.

The chain joins TRBV2 to TRBJ1-4; D might be TRBD1 (5 bases). Trimming left V 9 bases short and J 5 bases short, with 10 bases between. The germline CDR1 and CDR2 sequences are SNHLY and FYNNEI. There are 12 residues in the CDR3. DNA for the CDR3: TGTGCCAGTTCCCCAGGGAATGAAAAACTGTTTTTT. As protein: CASSPGNEKLFF.

The CDR3 is CASRDRENTEAFF. DNA of the CDR3: TGTGCCAGTAGGGACAGGGAGAACACTGAAGCTTTCTTT. The rearrangement links TRBV19 to TRBJ1-1; the match to TRBD1 covers 8 bases. Germline V gene sequence: CDR1 LNHDA, CDR2 SQIVND (reference sequence). The CDR3 runs to 13 residues. V was clipped by 6 bases and J by 1 base; unmatched bases: 1.

In this sample, this clone turned up a few times. The rearrangement links TRBV21-1 to TRBJ2-7; TRBD2 is the table's D call, not checked against the DNA. TRBV21-1 is a pseudogene locus. The CDR3 covers 15 residues. The CDR3 DNA sequence: TGTGCCAGAGATCGAAAGAAAGCGATAGCCTACGAGCAGTACTTC. It codes for CARDRKKAIAYEQYF.

The V and J genes are TRBV29-1 and TRBJ2-7; D is undetermined. This CDR3 is 12 amino acids long. V lost 6 bases and J 2 bases, leaving 11 bases between the germline ends. Germline V gives CDR1 SQVTM, CDR2 ANQGSEA. Here the CDR3 DNA reads TGCAGCGTACTTCAGGAGCCCTACGAGCAGTACTTC. Amino acids: CSVLQEPYEQYF.

This clone appeared a single time. The rearrangement links TRBV29-1 to TRBJ1-6, with D perhaps matching TRBD1 (5 bases). The V end was cut by 5 bases, the J end by 7 bases, with 12 bases between. The CDR3 length is 13 residues. CDR1 and CDR2 from the germline V gene are SQVTM and ANQGSEA. The CDR3 sequence is CSVQSGGNSPLHF. CDR3 coding DNA: TGCAGCGTTCAATCCGGGGGGAATTCACCCCTCCACTTT. The variable domain in full, with the rest retrieved from reference TRBV29-1 and TRBJ1-6, is SAVISQKPSRDICQRGTSLTIQCQVDSQVTMMFWYRQQPGQSLTLIATANQGSEATYESGFVIDKFPISRPNLTFSTLTVSNMSPEDSSIYLCSVQSGGNSPLHFGNGTRLTVT.

V is TRBV7-9 and J is TRBJ1-5, with 7 nucleotides matching TRBD1. The CDR3 loop spans 16 amino acids. CDR1 and CDR2 (germline): SEHNR, FQNEAQ (reference sequence). V was clipped by 5 bases and J by 7 bases; unmatched bases: 14. The CDR3 loop is CASSPTGTIPVQPQHF. CDR3 DNA sequence: TGTGCCAGCAGCCCGACAGGGACGATCCCTGTACAGCCCCAGCATTTT.

Here the CDR3 DNA reads TGTGCCAGCACAGGGATGGGCAATCAGCCCCAGCATTTT. The encoded protein is CASTGMGNQPQHF. J is TRBJ1-5 and V is TRBV6-1; maybe TRBD1 (5 bases). V was shortened by 7 bases and J by 2 bases, with 9 bases between the two germline ends. Germline assignment: CDR1 MNHNS and CDR2 SASEGT. The CDR3 consists of 13 residues.

V is TRBV6-1 and J is TRBJ1-6; no firm D call. The CDR3 sequence is 15 residues long. Germline V gives CDR1 MNHNS, CDR2 SASEGT. The V end was cut by 0 bases, the J end by 2 bases, with 5 bases between. The CDR3 DNA follows: TGTGCCAGCAGTGAAGCGGTGGCCTATAATTCACCCCTCCACTTT. Amino acid sequence: CASSEAVAYNSPLHF.

This chain links TRBV28 with TRBJ2-3; no definite D call. This CDR3 spans 15 amino acids. V shed 1 base and J shed 2 bases, with 10 bases lying between them. Per the germline V gene, CDR1 is MDHEN and CDR2 is SYDVKM. The CDR3 DNA follows: TGTGCCAGCAGTTTATATCTGGGTTCCACAGATACGCAGTATTTT. Its translation is CASSLYLGSTDTQYF.

This clone occurred once. The gene calls are TRBV5-1 and TRBJ2-3, with D hard to call. Trimming took off 3 bases at V and 2 bases at J, with 10 bases between the two ends. CDR1 is SGHRS and CDR2 is YFSETQ in the germline V gene. This CDR3 is built from 14 residues. The CDR3 nucleotides are TGCGCCAGCAGCTACCAACCCCTCACAGATACGCAGTATTTT. Its translation is CASSYQPLTDTQYF.

This sequence joins TRBV29-1 and TRBJ2-7; no definite D call. Germline V lookup: CDR1 SQVTM, CDR2 ANQGSEA. With 4 bases removed from V and 2 bases from J, the gap between germline ends came to 12 bases. The CDR3 loop spans 13 amino acids. The CDR3 DNA is TGCAGCGTTGGATTTGGGTTGCCCTACGAGCAGTACTTC. It encodes CSVGFGLPYEQYF.

CDR3 protein: CASTEGTSGRTPSGELFF. The CDR3, as DNA: TGTGCCAGCACCGAGGGGACTAGCGGGAGGACCCCGTCCGGGGAGCTGTTTTTT. The chain joins TRBV2 to TRBJ2-2; 15 bases align to TRBD2. CDR3 length equals 18 residues. The ends lost 7 bases at V and 6 bases at J; junction bases unmatched: 12. Germline assignment: CDR1 SNHLY and CDR2 FYNNEI.

The chain uses TRBV28 and TRBJ1-6; possible D gene TRBD1, 6 bases. Germline V gene lookup returns CDR1 MDHEN and CDR2 SYDVKM. Trimming pared 5 bases from V and 1 base from J, leaving 12 bases between. This CDR3 is built from 16 residues. In nucleotides, the CDR3 is TGTGCCAGCAGTCCCCTCCAGGGGTCCTATAATTCACCCCTCCACTTT. Its translation is CASSPLQGSYNSPLHF.

This chain joins TRBV6-1 and TRBJ2-3; 9 positions agree with TRBD2. Germline V gene lookup returns CDR1 MNHNS and CDR2 SASEGT. This CDR3 region has 15 residues. V was clipped by 4 bases and J by 1 base; unmatched bases: 3. CDR3 sequence (DNA): TGTGCCAGCAGTGCTAGCGGGGTGGGCACAGATACGCAGTATTTT. Its translation: CASSASGVGTDTQYF.

The chain employs TRBV6-4 and TRBJ2-7, with TRBD2 matching over 10 bases. Germline assignment: CDR1 MRHNA and CDR2 SNTAGT. The CDR3 runs 16 residues. With 2 bases clipped from V and 2 bases from J, the junction kept 6 bases outside the gene matches. CDR3 amino acids: CASSDRKSGGAYEQYF. In nucleotides, the CDR3 is TGTGCCAGCAGTGACCGGAAAAGCGGGGGGGCCTACGAGCAGTACTTC.

The J gene is TRBJ1-1, the V gene TRBV10-3; no clear D. The CDR3 spans 13 residues. CDR1 and CDR2 from the germline V gene are ENHRY and SYGVKD. Trimming shortened V by 5 bases and J by 7 bases, and 14 bases separated the two germline ends. CDR3 protein: CAISTVGRNEAFF. CDR3 nucleotides: TGTGCCATCAGTACTGTAGGAAGGAATGAAGCTTTCTTT.

The V and J genes are TRBV6-6 and TRBJ1-6; D unclear. The CDR3 is made up of 14 amino acids. Trimming stripped 2 bases from V and 0 bases from J, with 2 bases between. Germline CDR1 reads MNHNY; CDR2 reads SVGAGI (reference sequence). The CDR3 reads CASSYSSYNSPLHF. Written as DNA, the CDR3 is TGTGCCAGCAGTTACAGCTCCTATAATTCACCCCTCCACTTT.